This passage covers 15 T cell receptor beta chains from one sample sequenced in a study of cytomegalovirus exposure and HLA in healthy donors. It was with 60 Vbeta and 13 Jbeta primers that the PCR ran. Clones were read by immunoSEQ multiplex PCR, and TCRdb kept only the in-frame ones, dropping some. The data show 200,000 or so clones, 84% seen once. The sample consisted of PBMCs. Source of these receptors: a boy aged 5-17 years in good health and CMV-seronegative.

This chain uses TRBV5-4 with TRBJ2-1, with a tentative D call TRBD1 (6 bases). In germline, CDR1 is SGHNT, CDR2 YYREEE (reference sequence). V lost 5 bases, J lost 6 bases, and 9 bases lay in between. The CDR3 runs to 12 residues. In DNA, the CDR3 is TGTGCCAGCAGGGACAGCTCCAATGAGCAGTTCTTC. Translating it yields CASRDSSNEQFF.

This chain links TRBV6-4 with TRBJ2-7, with 9 bases that match TRBD1. Germline V gives CDR1 MRHNA, CDR2 SNTAGT. V lost 10 bases, J lost 4 bases, and 17 bases stayed unmatched. CDR3 length equals 16 residues. The CDR3 loop is CAISGTGFCRAYEQYF. The CDR3 nucleotides read TGTGCCATAAGCGGGACAGGGTTTTGTCGGGCTTACGAGCAGTACTTC.

This chain joins TRBV30 and TRBJ2-7, with 7 bases fitting TRBD1. V lost 4 bases to trimming and J lost 4 bases; unmatched junction nucleotides: 1. The V gene's germline CDR1 is GTSNPN and CDR2 SVGIG (reference sequence). The CDR3 is 11 residues long. The CDR3 loop is CAWTGGYEQYF. CDR3 nucleotide sequence: TGTGCCTGGACAGGGGGTTACGAGCAGTACTTC.

The V and J genes are TRBV5-4 and TRBJ2-7, with 8 bases matching TRBD1. Per germline, CDR1 SGHNT and CDR2 YYREEE (reference sequence). CDR3 length equals 13 residues. The trim removed 3 bases at V and 3 bases at J, leaving 2 bases unmatched. The CDR3 DNA is TGTGCCAGCAGCTCTGGGACAGGCTACGAGCAGTACTTC. Amino acids: CASSSGTGYEQYF.

CDR3 in amino acids: CAWSNPGLVFYEQYF. The CDR3, as DNA: TGTGCCTGGAGTAACCCGGGACTAGTGTTCTACGAGCAGTACTTC. This rearrangement joins TRBV30 to TRBJ2-7; TRBD2 agrees at 8 bases. CDR3 length: 15 residues. Trimming removed 2 bases from V and 3 bases from J; junction bases left unmatched: 9. The V gene's germline CDR1 is GTSNPN and CDR2 SVGIG (reference sequence).

The chain links TRBV5-1 to TRBJ1-2; 8 nucleotides line up with TRBD1. V gave up 4 bases and J gave up 0 bases; unmatched junction bases: 14. The CDR3 length is 18 residues. CDR1 and CDR2 from the germline V gene are SGHRS and YFSETQ. The CDR3 spells CASSIAPGTGQTNYGYTF. The CDR3 DNA reads as TGCGCCAGCAGCATTGCCCCCGGGACAGGTCAAACTAACTATGGCTACACCTTC.

The chain has TRBV9 and TRBJ1-1; no definite D call. Germline assignment: CDR1 SGDLS and CDR2 YYNGEE. CDR3 length: 14 amino acids. Trimming removed 0 bases from V and 1 base from J, with 7 bases in between. The CDR3 region is CASSVVTQNTEAFF. CDR3 nucleotides: TGTGCCAGCAGCGTAGTTACTCAGAACACTGAAGCTTTCTTT.

The count of this clone is one. The rearrangement joins TRBV6-5 to TRBJ1-1; no clear D gene. V shed 6 bases and J shed 1 base, with 12 bases lying between them. This CDR3 spans 14 amino acids. Germline-derived CDR1 and CDR2 are MNHEY and SVGAGI. The CDR3 loop reads CASSKIRGNTEAFF. The DNA of the CDR3 is TGTGCCAGCAGCAAAATACGGGGGAACACTGAAGCTTTCTTT.

This rearrangement joins TRBV25-1 to TRBJ1-5; unclear D gene. Trimming took off 3 bases at V and 3 bases at J, with 9 bases between the two ends. The germline gives CDR1 MGHDK, CDR2 SYGVNS. The CDR3 extends over 14 amino acids. The CDR3 region has the DNA TGTGCCAGCAGTGATCCGGGAGACAATCAGCCCCAGCATTTT. It encodes CASSDPGDNQPQHF.

The rearrangement links TRBV2 to TRBJ2-3; 7 bases map to TRBD1. Germline CDR1 is SNHLY and CDR2 is FYNNEI. The CDR3 length is 14 residues. The trim removed 8 bases at V and 5 bases at J, leaving 10 bases unmatched. CDR3 amino acids: CASRPGQYIDTQYF. In DNA form, the CDR3 reads TGTGCCAGCCGGCCGGGACAGTACATAGATACGCAGTATTTT. The full variable domain, with the rest looked up from reference TRBV2 and TRBJ2-3, is EPEVTQTPSHQVTQMGQEVILRCVPISNHLYFYWYRQILGQKVEFLVSFYNNEISEKSEIFDDQFSVERPDGSNFTLKIRSTKLEDSAMYFCASRPGQYIDTQYFGPGTRLTVL.

The J gene is TRBJ2-7, the V gene TRBV10-3, with 8 bases lining up with TRBD2. The germline gives CDR1 ENHRY, CDR2 SYGVKD. V shed 6 bases and J 5 bases; nucleotides not matched to a gene: 6. The CDR3 has 13 residues. As DNA, the CDR3 is TGTGCCATCAGAAGCGGGAGTAGCGACGAGCAGTACTTC. It is translated as CAIRSGSSDEQYF.

The chain links TRBV4-3 to TRBJ1-2; TRBD1 is a possible D gene (5 bases). Germline V gene lookup returns CDR1 LGHNA and CDR2 YSLEER. V lost 3 bases and J 4 bases, leaving 18 bases between the germline ends. This CDR3 region has 16 residues. This CDR3 reads CASSQDVRQTLYGYTF. DNA of the CDR3: TGCGCCAGCAGCCAGGACGTTAGACAGACTCTCTATGGCTACACCTTC.

V gene TRBV2 combines with J gene TRBJ1-5; no reliable D call. The CDR3 spans 16 residues. Between the trimmed V and J ends, which lost 3 bases and 6 bases, there was a span of 18 bases. Per germline, CDR1 SNHLY and CDR2 FYNNEI. Here the CDR3 reads CASSEWRGRGVQPQHF. For the CDR3, the DNA is TGTGCCAGCAGTGAGTGGAGAGGACGGGGTGTTCAGCCCCAGCATTTT. Using reference TRBV2 and TRBJ1-5 for the parts outside the CDR3, the full variable domain is EPEVTQTPSHQVTQMGQEVILRCVPISNHLYFYWYRQILGQKVEFLVSFYNNEISEKSEIFDDQFSVERPDGSNFTLKIRSTKLEDSAMYFCASSEWRGRGVQPQHFGDGTRLSIL.

This clone was seen once. The rearrangement uses TRBV28 and TRBJ2-1; TRBD2 is a possible D gene (5 bases). CDR1 is MDHEN and CDR2 is SYDVKM in the germline V gene. Trimming took off 7 bases at V and 0 bases at J, with 13 bases between the two ends. This CDR3 has 15 residues. CDR3 sequence: CASTPDSNSYNEQFF. In nucleotides, the CDR3 is TGTGCCAGCACTCCGGACTCCAACTCCTACAATGAGCAGTTCTTC.

This clone was seen just once. The chain has TRBV30 and TRBJ2-5; 8 bases map to TRBD1. Germline CDR1 reads GTSNPN; CDR2 reads SVGIG (reference sequence). The length of the CDR3 is 15 residues. After removal of 2 bases from V and 4 bases from J, the junction contained 9 bases not matched to a gene. CDR3 in amino acids: CAWSTGQGVSETQYF. CDR3 sequence (DNA): TGTGCCTGGAGTACTGGACAGGGAGTCTCAGAGACCCAGTACTTC.